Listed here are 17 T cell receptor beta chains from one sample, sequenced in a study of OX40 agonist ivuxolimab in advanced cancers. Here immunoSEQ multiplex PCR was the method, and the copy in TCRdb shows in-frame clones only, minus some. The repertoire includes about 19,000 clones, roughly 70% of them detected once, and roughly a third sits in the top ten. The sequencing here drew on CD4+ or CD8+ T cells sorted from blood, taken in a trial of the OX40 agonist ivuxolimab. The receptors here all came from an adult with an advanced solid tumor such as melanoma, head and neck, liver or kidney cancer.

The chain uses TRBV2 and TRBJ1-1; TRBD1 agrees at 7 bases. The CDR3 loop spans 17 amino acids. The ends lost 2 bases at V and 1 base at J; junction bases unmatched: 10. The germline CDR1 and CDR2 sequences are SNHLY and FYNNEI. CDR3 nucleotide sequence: TGTGCCAGCAGTGAAAACAGGGGATGGGGGAAGAACACTGAAGCTTTCTTT. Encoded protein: CASSENRGWGKNTEAFF.

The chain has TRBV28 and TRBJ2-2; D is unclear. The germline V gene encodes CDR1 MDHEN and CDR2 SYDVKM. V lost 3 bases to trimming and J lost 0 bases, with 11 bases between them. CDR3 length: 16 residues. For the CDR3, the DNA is TGTGCCAGCAGTTTCCGGGCAGAAGCGAACACCGGGGAGCTGTTTTTT. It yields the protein CASSFRAEANTGELFF.

The CDR3: CASSLVSGGETQYF. The CDR3 nucleotides read TGTGCCAGCAGCTTGGTATCCGGCGGGGAGACCCAGTACTTC. The J gene is TRBJ2-5, the V gene TRBV5-6; tentative D call: TRBD2 (5 bases). The CDR3 length is 14 residues. Germline V CDR1 and CDR2: SGHDT, YYEEEE. V was shortened by 0 bases and J by 5 bases, with 11 bases between the two germline ends.

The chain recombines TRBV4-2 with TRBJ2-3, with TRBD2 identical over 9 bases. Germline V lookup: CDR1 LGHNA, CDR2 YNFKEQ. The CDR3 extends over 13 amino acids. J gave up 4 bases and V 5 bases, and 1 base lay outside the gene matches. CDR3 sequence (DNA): TGTGCCAGCAGCGCGGGGGGGGCAGATACGCAGTATTTT. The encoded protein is CASSAGGADTQYF.

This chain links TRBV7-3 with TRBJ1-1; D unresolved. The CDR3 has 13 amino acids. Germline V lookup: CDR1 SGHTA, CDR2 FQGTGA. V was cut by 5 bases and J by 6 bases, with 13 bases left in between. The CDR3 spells CASSHGDSAEAFF. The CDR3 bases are TGTGCCAGCAGCCATGGGGATTCCGCTGAAGCTTTCTTT.

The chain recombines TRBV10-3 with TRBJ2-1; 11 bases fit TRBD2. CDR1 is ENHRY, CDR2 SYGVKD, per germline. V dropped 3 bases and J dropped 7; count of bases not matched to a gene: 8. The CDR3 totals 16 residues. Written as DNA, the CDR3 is TGTGCCATCAGTGACGAACTAGCGGGAGATTCTAATGAGCAGTTCTTC. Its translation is CAISDELAGDSNEQFF.

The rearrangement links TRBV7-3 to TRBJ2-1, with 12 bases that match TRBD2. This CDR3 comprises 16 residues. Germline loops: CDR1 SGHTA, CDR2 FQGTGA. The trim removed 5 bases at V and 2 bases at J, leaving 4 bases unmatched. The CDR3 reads CASSGLAGGPYNEQFF. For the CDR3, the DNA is TGTGCCAGCAGCGGGCTAGCGGGAGGGCCCTACAATGAGCAGTTCTTC.

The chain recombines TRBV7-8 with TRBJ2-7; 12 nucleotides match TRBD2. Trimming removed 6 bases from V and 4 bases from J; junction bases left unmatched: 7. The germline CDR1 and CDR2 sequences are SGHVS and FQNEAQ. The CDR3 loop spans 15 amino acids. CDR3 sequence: CASRPTSGGRYEQYF. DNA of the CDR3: TGTGCCAGCAGGCCGACTAGCGGGGGCCGATACGAGCAGTACTTC. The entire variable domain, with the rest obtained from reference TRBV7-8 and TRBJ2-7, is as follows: GAGVSQSPRYKVAKRGQDVALRCDPISGHVSLFWYQQALGQGPEFLTYFQNEAQLDKSGLPSDRFFAERPEGSVSTLKIQRTQQEDSAVYLCASRPTSGGRYEQYFGPGTRLTVT.

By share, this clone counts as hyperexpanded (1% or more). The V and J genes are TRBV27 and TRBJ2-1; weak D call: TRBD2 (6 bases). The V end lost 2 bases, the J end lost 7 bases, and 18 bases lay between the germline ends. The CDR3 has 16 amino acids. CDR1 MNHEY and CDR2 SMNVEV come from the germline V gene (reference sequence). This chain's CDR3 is CASSLGSGASGNEQFF. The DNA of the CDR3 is TGTGCCAGCAGTTTAGGGTCGGGAGCGAGTGGAAATGAGCAGTTCTTC.

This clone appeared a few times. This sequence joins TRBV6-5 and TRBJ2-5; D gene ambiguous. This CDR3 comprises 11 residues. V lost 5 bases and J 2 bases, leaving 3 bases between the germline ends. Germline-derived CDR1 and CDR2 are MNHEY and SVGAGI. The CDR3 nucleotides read TGTGCCAGCAGTCTGCAAGAGACCCAGTACTTC. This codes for CASSLQETQYF.

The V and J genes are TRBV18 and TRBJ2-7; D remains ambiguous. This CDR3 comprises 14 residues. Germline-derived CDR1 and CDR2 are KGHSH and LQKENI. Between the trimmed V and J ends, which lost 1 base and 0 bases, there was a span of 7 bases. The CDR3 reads CASSPRASSYEQYF. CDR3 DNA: TGTGCCAGCTCACCACGTGCAAGCTCCTACGAGCAGTACTTC.

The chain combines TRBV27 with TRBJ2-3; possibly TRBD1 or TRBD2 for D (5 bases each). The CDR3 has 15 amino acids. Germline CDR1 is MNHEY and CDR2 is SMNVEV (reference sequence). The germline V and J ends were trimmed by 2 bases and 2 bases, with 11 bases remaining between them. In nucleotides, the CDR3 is TGTGCCAGCAGTTTAATGTGGGGGTCCACAGATACGCAGTATTTT. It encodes CASSLMWGSTDTQYF.

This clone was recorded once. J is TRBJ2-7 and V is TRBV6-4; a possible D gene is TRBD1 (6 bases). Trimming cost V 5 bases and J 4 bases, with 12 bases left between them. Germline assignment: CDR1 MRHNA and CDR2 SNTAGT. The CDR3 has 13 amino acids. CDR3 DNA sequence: TGTGCCAGCAGTTACGCAGGGGCTTACGAGCAGTACTTC. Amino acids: CASSYAGAYEQYF.

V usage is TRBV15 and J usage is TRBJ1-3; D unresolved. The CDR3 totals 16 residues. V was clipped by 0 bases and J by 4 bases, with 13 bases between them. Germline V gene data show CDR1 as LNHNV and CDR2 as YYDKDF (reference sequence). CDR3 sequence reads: CATSRDREGSGNTIYF. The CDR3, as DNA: TGTGCCACCAGCAGAGATCGAGAGGGATCAGGAAACACCATATATTTT.

CDR3 in amino acids: CASSETRTGDTEAFF. In DNA form, the CDR3 reads TGTGCCAGCAGTGAAACAAGGACAGGGGACACTGAAGCTTTCTTT. This chain connects TRBV6-1 to TRBJ1-1; 9 positions agree with TRBD1. Germline trimming cut 2 bases from V and 3 bases from J; bases unmatched to any gene: 4. The V gene's germline CDR1 is MNHNS and CDR2 SASEGT. CDR3 length equals 15 residues.

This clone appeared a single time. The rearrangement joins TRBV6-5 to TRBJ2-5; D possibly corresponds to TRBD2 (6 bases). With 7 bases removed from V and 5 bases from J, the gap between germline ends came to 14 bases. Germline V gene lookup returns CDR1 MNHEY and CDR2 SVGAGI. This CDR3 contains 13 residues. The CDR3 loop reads CASTPRGDETQYF. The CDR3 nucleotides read TGTGCCAGCACCCCGCGGGGCGACGAGACCCAGTACTTC.

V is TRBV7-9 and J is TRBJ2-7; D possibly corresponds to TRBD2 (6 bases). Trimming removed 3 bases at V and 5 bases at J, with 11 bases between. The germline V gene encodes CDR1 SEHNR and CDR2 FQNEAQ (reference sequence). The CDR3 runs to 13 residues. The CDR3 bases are TGTGCCAGCAGCTTGGAGACTAGGCACGAGCAGTACTTC. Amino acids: CASSLETRHEQYF.